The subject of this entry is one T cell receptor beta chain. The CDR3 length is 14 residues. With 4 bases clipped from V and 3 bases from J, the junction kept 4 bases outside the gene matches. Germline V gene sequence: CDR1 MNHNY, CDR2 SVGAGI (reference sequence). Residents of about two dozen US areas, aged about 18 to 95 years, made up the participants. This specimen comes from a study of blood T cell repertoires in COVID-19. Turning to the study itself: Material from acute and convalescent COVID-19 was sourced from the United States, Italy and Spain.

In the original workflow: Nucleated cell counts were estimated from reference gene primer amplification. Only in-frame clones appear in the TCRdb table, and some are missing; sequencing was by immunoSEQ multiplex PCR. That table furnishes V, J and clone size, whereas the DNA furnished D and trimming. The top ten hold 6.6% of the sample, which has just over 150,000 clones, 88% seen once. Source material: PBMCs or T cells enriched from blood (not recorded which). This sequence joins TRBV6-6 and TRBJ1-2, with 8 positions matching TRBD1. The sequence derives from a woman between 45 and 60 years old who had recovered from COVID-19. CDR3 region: CASSLGQGYYGYTF. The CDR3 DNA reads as TGTGCCAGCAGTTTAGGACAGGGCTACTATGGCTACACCTTC.